This T cell receptor beta chain appears in the sequencing data of a study of T cells after posttransplantation cyclophosphamide. Busulfan-fludarabine conditioning, marrow transplant, and cyclophosphamide on days +3 and +4 were administered. Regarding the study as a whole: After PTCy, TRB diversity resembled that of CNI/methotrexate controls. Donor-recipient repertoire similarity was low at 1-2 months, rising over year one.

CDR1 and CDR2 from the germline V gene are LNHDA and SQIVND (reference sequence). The CDR3 spans 13 residues. Trimming took off 2 bases at V and 0 bases at J, with 5 bases between the two ends. Worth noting for this clone: The antigen remains unidentified.

Generated by immunoSEQ multiplex PCR, the TCRdb table keeps only in-frame clones and is missing some. Of fewer than 8,000 clones listed, 70% to 85% were seen once; the top ten hold less than 35%. The chain couples TRBV19 to TRBJ2-7; D gene uncertain. This clonotype was sampled from a female patient in her fifties who received an allogeneic stem cell transplant from a related donor, was CMV-positive, and had no GVHD. Some T cells could come from the graft donor. Sequences were derived from CD8+ T cells sorted from PBMCs, sampled roughly 1,400 days after allogeneic stem cell transplant with posttransplant cyclophosphamide. The CDR3 reads CASSITSSYEQYF. As DNA, the CDR3 is TGTGCCAGTAGTATAACGAGCTCCTACGAGCAGTACTTC.